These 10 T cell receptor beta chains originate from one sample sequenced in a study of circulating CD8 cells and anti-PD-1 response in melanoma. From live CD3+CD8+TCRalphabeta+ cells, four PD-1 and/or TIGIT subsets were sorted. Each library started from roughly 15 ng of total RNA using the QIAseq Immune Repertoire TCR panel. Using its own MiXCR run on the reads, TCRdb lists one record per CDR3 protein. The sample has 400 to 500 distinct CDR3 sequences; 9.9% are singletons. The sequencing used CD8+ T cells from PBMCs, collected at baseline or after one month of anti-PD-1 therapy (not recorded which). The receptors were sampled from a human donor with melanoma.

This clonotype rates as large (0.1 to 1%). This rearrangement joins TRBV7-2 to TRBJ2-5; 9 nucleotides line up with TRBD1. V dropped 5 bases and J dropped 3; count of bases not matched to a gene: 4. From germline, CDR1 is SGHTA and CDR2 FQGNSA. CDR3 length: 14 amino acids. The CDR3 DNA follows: TGTGCCAGCAGCCCTTGGACAGGGGAAGAGACCCAGTACTTC. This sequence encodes CASSPWTGEETQYF.

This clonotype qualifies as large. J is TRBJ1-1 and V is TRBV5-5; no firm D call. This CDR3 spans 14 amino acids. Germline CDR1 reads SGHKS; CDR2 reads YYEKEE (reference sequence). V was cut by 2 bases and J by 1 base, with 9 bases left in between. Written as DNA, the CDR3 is TGTGCCAGCAGCTTCTCATGGCAGAACACTGAAGCTTTCTTT. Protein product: CASSFSWQNTEAFF.

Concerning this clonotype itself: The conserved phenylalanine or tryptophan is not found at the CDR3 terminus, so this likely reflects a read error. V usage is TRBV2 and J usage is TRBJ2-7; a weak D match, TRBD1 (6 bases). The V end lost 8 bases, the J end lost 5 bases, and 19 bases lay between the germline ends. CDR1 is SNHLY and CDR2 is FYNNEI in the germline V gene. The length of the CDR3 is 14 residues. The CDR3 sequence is CASEPPDSDHEQYL. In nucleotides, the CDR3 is TGTGCCAGCGAGCCCCCGGACAGTGACCACGAGCAGTACCTC.

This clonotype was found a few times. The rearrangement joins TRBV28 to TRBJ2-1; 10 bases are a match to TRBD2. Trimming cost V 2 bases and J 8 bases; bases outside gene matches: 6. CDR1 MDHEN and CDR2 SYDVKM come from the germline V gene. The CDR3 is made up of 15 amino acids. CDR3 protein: CASSLRGLADYEQFF. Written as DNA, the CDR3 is TGTGCCAGCAGTTTACGTGGACTAGCGGACTATGAGCAGTTCTTC.

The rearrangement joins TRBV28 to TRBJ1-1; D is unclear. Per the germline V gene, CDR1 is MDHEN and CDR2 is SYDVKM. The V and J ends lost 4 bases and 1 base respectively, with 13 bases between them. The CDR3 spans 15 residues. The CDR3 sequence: CASSSGPFSNTEAFF. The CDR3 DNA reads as TGTGCCAGCAGTTCAGGCCCGTTCTCGAACACTGAAGCTTTCTTT.

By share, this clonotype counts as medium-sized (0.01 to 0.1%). The CDR3 loop is CASSQALQGGYEQYF. CDR3 sequence (DNA): TGCGCCAGCAGCCAAGCGTTGCAGGGGGGTTACGAGCAGTACTTC. The V and J genes are TRBV4-1 and TRBJ2-7; tentatively, D is TRBD1 (7 bases). CDR3 length equals 15 residues. The germline V and J ends were trimmed by 1 base and 4 bases, with 14 bases remaining between them. CDR1 and CDR2 from the germline V gene are MGHRA and YSYEKL.

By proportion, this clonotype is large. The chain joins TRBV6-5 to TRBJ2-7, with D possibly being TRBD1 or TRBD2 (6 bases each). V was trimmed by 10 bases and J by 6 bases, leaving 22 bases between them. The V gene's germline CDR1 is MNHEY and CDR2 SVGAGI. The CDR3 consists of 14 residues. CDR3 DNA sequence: TGTGCCACCCGAACCAGGGGCGGGATCCTCGAGCAGTACTTC. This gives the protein CATRTRGGILEQYF.

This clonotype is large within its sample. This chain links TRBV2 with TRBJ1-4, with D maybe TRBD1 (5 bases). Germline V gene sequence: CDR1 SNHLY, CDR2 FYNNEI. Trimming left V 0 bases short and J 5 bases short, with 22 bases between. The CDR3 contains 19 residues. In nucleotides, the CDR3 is TGTGCCAGCAGTGAAGCGCTTCCGGGAGAACTAGGGGTGAATGAAAAACTGTTTTTT. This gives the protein CASSEALPGELGVNEKLFF. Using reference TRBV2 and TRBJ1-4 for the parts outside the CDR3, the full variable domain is EPEVTQTPSHQVTQMGQEVILRCVPISNHLYFYWYRQILGQKVEFLVSFYNNEISEKSEIFDDQFSVERPDGSNFTLKIRSTKLEDSAMYFCASSEALPGELGVNEKLFFGSGTQLSVL.

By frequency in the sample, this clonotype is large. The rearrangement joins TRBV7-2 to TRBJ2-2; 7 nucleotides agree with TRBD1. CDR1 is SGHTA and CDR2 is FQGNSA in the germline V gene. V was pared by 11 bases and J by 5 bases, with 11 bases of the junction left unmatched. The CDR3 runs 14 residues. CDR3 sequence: CAGPGTAMTGELFF. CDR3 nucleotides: TGTGCCGGCCCCGGGACAGCGATGACCGGGGAGCTGTTTTTT.

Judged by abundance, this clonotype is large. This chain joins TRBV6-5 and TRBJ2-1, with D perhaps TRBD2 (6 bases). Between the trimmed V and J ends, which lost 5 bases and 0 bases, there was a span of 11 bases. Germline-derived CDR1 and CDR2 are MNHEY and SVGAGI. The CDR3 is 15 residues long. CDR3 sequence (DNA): TGTGCCAGCAGTCCTTCGACTAGCTCCTACAATGAGCAGTTCTTC. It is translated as CASSPSTSSYNEQFF.